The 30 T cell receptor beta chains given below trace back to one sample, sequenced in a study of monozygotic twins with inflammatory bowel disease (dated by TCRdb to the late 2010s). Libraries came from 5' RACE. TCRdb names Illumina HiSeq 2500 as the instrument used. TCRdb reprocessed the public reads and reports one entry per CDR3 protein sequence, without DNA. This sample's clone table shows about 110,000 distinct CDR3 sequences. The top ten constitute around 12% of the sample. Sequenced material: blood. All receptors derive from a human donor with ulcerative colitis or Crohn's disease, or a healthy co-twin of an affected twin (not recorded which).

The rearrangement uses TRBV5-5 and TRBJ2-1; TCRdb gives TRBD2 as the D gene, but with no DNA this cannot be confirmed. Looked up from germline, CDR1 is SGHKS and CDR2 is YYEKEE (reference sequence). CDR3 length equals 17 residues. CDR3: CASSLLTLLAGNNEQFF.

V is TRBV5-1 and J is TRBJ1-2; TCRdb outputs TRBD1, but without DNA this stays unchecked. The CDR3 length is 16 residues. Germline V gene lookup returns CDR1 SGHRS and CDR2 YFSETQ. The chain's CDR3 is CASSNTLTGVIYGYTF.

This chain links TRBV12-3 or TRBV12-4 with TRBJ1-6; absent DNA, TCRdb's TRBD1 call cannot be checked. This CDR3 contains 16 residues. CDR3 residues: CASSPGRADDGSPLHF.

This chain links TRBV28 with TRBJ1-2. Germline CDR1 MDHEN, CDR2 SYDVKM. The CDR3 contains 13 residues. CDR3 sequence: CASSLEGINGYTF.

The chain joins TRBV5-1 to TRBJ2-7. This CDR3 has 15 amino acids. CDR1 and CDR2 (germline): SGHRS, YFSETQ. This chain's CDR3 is CASSPAGMSSYEQYF.

Here the CDR3 reads CASSEYGKETQYF. V and J are TRBV25-1 and TRBJ2-5; TCRdb picks TRBD1, but there is no DNA to check that call. The CDR3 has 13 amino acids. Germline V gives CDR1 MGHDK, CDR2 SYGVNS.

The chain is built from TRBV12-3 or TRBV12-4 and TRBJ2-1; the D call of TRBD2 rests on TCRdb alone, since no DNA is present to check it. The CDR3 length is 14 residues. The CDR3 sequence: CASSLTSGPGEQFF.

This CDR3 is CASSDIGASDYNEQFF. The chain recombines TRBV19 with TRBJ2-1; TCRdb outputs TRBD2, but without DNA this stays unchecked. Germline assignment: CDR1 LNHDA and CDR2 SQIVND (reference sequence). This CDR3 comprises 16 residues.

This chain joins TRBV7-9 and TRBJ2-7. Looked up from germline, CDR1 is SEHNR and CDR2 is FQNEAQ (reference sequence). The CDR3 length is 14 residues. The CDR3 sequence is CASSPKGSNYEQYF.

This chain's CDR3 is CASSLTSLAGGQGDTQYF. The V call is TRBV5-1, the J call TRBJ2-3; absent DNA, TCRdb's TRBD2 call cannot be checked. This CDR3 spans 18 amino acids. The V gene's germline CDR1 is SGHRS and CDR2 YFSETQ.

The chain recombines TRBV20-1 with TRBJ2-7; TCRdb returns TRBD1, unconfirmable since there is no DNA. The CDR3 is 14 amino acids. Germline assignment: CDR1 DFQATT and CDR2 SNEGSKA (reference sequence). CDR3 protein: CSARDPRGSGEQYF.

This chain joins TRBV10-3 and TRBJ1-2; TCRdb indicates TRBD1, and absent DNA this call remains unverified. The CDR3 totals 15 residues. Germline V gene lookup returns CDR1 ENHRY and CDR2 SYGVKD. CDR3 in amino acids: CAISVGSLGRYGYTF.

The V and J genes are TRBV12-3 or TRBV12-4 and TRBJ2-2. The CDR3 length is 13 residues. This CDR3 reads CASSSFTSGELFF.

The CDR3 is CSVKTDNEQFF. This chain connects TRBV29-1 to TRBJ2-1; TCRdb's assignment of TRBD1 cannot be checked, as there is no DNA. CDR3 length: 11 amino acids. Germline-derived CDR1 and CDR2 are SQVTM and ANQGSEA.

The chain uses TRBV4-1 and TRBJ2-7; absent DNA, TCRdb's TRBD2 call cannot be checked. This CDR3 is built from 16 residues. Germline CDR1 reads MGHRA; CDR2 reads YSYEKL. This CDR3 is CASRRASGGQSYEQYF.

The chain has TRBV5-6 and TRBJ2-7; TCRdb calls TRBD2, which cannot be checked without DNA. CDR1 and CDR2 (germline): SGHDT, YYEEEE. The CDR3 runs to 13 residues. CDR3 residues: CASSVSGIYEQYF.

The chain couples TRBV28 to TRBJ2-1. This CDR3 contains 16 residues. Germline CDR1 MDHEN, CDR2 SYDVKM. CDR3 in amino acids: CASSLADPSSYNEQFF.

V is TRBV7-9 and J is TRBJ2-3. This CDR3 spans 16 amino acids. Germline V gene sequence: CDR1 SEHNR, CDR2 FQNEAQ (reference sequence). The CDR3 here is CASSLGGYFGADTQYF.

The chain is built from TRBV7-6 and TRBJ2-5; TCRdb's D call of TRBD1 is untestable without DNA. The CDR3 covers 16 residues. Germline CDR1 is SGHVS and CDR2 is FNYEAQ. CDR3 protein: CASSPQGLGGEETQYF.

CDR3 sequence: CASSPRGGKLEAFF. This sequence joins TRBV7-2 and TRBJ1-1; TCRdb's D call, TRBD1, is unchecked because there is no DNA. CDR1 and CDR2 (germline): SGHTA, FQGNSA. The CDR3 spans 14 residues. Full variable domain (missing parts from reference TRBV7-2 and TRBJ1-1): GAGVSQSPSNKVTEKGKDVELRCDPISGHTALYWYRQSLGQGLEFLIYFQGNSAPDKSGLPSDRFSAERTGGSVSTLTIQRTQQEDSAVYLCASSPRGGKLEAFFGQGTRLTVV.

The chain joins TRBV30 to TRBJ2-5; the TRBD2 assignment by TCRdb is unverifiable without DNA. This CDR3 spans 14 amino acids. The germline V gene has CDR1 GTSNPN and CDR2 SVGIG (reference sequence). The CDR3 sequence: CAWSGAGGQETQYF.

CDR3: CASSGRTGPTDTQYF. The genes are TRBV7-8 and TRBJ2-3; TCRdb calls TRBD1, which cannot be checked without DNA. The CDR3 consists of 15 residues. The germline CDR1 and CDR2 sequences are SGHVS and FQNEAQ. The full variable domain, completed using reference TRBV7-8 and TRBJ2-3, is GAGVSQSPRYKVAKRGQDVALRCDPISGHVSLFWYQQALGQGPEFLTYFQNEAQLDKSGLPSDRFFAERPEGSVSTLKIQRTQQEDSAVYLCASSGRTGPTDTQYFGPGTRLTVL.

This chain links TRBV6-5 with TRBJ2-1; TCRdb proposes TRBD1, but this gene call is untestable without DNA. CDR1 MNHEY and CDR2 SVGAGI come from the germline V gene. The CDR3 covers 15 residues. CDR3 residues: CASSYSIAGGNEQFF.

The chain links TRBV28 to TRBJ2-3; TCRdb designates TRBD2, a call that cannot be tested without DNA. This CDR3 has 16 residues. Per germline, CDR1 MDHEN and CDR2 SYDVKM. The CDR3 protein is CASSRLAGAYTDTQYF.

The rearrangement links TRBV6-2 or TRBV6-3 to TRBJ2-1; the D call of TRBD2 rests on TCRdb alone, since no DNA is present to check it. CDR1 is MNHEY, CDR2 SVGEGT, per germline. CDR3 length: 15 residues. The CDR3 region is CASSRSGRALDEQFF.

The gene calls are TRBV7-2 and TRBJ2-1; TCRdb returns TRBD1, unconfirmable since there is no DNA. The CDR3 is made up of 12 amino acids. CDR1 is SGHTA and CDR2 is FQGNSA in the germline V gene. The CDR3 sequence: CASSPWANEQFF. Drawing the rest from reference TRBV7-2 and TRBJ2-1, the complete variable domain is GAGVSQSPSNKVTEKGKDVELRCDPISGHTALYWYRQSLGQGLEFLIYFQGNSAPDKSGLPSDRFSAERTGGSVSTLTIQRTQQEDSAVYLCASSPWANEQFFGPGTRLTVL.

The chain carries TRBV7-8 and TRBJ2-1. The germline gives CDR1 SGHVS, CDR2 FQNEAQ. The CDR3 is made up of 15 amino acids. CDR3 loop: CASSNGPNWGNEQFF.

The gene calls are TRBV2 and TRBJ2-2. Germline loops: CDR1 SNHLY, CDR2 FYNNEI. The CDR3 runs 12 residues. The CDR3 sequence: CASRENTGELFF.

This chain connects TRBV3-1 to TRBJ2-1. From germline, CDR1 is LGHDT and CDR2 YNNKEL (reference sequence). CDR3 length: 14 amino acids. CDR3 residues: CASSQGRWDNEQFF.

The chain's CDR3 is CASTILFGREAFF. The rearrangement joins TRBV12-3 or TRBV12-4 to TRBJ1-1. The CDR3 is 13 amino acids.